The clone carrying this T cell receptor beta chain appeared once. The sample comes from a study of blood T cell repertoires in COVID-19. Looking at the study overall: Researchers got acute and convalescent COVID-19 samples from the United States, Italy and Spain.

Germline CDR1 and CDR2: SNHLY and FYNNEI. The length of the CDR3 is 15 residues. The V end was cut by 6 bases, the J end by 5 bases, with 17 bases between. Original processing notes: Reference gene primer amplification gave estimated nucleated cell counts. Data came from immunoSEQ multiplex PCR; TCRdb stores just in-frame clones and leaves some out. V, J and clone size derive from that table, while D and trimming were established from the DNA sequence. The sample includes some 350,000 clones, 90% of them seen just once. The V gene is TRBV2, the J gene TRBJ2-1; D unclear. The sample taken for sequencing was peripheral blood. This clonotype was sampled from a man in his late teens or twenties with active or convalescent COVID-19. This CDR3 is CASRARGLTHNEQFF. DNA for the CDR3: TGTGCCAGCAGAGCTCGAGGCTTAACCCACAATGAGCAGTTCTTC.